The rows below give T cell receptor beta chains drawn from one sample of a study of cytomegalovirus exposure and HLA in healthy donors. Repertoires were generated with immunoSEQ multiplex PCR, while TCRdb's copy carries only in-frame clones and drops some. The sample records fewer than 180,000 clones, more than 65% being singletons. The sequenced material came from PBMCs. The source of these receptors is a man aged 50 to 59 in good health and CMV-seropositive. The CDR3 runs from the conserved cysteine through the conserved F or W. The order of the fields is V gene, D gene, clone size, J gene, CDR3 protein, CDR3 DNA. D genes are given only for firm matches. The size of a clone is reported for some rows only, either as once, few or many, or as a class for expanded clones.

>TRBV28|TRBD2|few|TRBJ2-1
CASSLLGGSSYNEQFF
TGTGCCAGCAGTTTATTAGGCGGGAGCTCCTACAATGAGCAGTTCTTC
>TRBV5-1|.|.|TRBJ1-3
CASSLEGGTGNTIYF
TGCGCCAGCAGCTTGGAAGGGGGAACTGGAAACACCATATATTTT
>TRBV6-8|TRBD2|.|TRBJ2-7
CASNRASGRKISYEQYF
TGTGCCAGCAATCGGGCTAGCGGGAGGAAGATCTCCTACGAGCAGTACTTC
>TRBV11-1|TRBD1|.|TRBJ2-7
CASTLGTGTGGSYEQYF
TGTGCCAGCACTCTAGGGACCGGGACAGGGGGCTCCTACGAGCAGTACTTC
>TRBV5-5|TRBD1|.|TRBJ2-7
CASSGQGIEQYF
TGTGCCAGCAGCGGACAGGGGATCGAGCAGTACTTC
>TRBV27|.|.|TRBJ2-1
CASSWVPDTYNEQFF
TGTGCCAGCAGTTGGGTCCCCGACACCTACAATGAGCAGTTCTTC
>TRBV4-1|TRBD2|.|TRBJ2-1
CASSQGLAGYNEQFF
TGCGCCAGCAGCCAAGGACTAGCGGGGTACAATGAGCAGTTCTTC
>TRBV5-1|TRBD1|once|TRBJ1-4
CASSLGDRIGNEKLFF
TGCGCCAGCAGCTTGGGGGACAGGATCGGTAATGAAAAACTGTTTTTT
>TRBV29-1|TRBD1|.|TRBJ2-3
CSVENRDRGLDTQYF
TGCAGCGTTGAAAACCGGGACAGGGGGCTCGATACGCAGTATTTT
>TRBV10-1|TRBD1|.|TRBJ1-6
CASSGDRNSPLHF
TGCGCCAGCTCCGGGGACAGAAATTCACCCCTCCACTTT
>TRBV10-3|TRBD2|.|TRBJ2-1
CAISEPKALAGDASEQFF
TGTGCCATCAGTGAGCCGAAAGCGCTAGCGGGGGACGCTTCTGAGCAGTTCTTC
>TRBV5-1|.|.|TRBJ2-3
CASSLEGSGDTQYF
TGCGCCAGCAGCTTGGAAGGGTCGGGGGATACGCAGTATTTT
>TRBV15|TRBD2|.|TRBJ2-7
CATSRVGLAGDEQYF
TGTGCCACCAGCAGAGTGGGACTAGCGGGAGACGAGCAGTACTTC
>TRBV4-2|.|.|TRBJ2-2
CASSQDLGDTNTGELFF
TGTGCCAGCAGCCAAGATCTGGGGGACACAAACACCGGGGAGCTGTTTTTT
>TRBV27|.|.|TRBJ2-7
CASSSVGPYEQYF
TGTGCCAGCAGTTCAGTGGGGCCCTACGAGCAGTACTTC
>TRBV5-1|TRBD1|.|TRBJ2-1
CASSYRDRAIHEQFF
TGCGCCAGCAGTTACCGGGACAGGGCTATCCATGAGCAGTTCTTC
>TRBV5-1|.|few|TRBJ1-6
CASSLEVSEDSPLHF
TGCGCCAGCAGCTTGGAGGTCTCCGAGGATTCACCCCTCCACTTT
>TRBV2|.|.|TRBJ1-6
CASSDRGTAPLHF
TGTGCCAGCAGTGACCGAGGAACGGCGCCCCTCCACTTT
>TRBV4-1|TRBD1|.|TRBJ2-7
CASSHIRTGMGEQYF
TGCGCCAGCAGCCACATCAGGACAGGGATGGGGGAGCAGTACTTC
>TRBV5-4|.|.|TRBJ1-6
CASSRQERGNSPLHF
TGTGCCAGCAGCCGACAGGAGAGGGGTAATTCACCCCTCCACTTT
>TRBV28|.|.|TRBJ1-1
CASSLMGALGRTEAFF
TGTGCCAGCAGTTTAATGGGGGCTTTGGGCCGGACTGAAGCTTTCTTT
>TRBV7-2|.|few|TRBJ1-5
CASSSSAQPQHF
TGTGCCAGCAGCTCCTCAGCGCAGCCCCAGCATTTT
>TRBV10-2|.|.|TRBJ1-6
CASGPSNRANSPLHF
TGCGCCAGCGGTCCGTCGAACAGGGCTAATTCACCCCTCCACTTT
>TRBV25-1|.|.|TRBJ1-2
CASSDPGGQNYGYTF
TGTGCCAGCAGTGACCCGGGCGGGCAGAACTATGGCTACACCTTC
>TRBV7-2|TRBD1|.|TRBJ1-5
CASSPAGGGNQPQHF
TGTGCCAGCAGCCCAGCAGGGGGCGGGAATCAGCCCCAGCATTTT
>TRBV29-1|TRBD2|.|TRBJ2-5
CSGRKREAQETQYF
TGCAGCGGGCGGAAGCGGGAGGCGCAAGAGACCCAGTACTTC
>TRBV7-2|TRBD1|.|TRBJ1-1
CASSLDRGTEAFF
TGTGCCAGCAGCTTAGACAGGGGCACTGAAGCTTTCTTT
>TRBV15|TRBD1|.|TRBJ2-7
CATSSRDRTYEQYF
TGTGCCACCAGCTCTCGGGACAGAACCTACGAGCAGTACTTC
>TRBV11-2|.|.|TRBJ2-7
CASSLGRRQGTYEQYF
TGTGCCAGCAGCTTAGGCCGGAGGCAGGGGACCTACGAGCAGTACTTC
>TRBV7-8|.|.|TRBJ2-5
CASSYPLGGIGETQYF
TGTGCCAGCAGCTACCCCCTTGGGGGGATAGGAGAGACCCAGTACTTC
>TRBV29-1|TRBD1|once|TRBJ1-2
CSVGEGQPTGNTF
TGCAGCGTCGGCGAGGGACAGCCCACGGGGAACACCTTC
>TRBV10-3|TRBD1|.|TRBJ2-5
CAISEAPDRGETQYF
TGTGCCATCAGTGAGGCTCCGGACAGGGGAGAGACCCAGTACTTC
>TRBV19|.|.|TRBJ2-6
CASTSTRVLGGANVLTF
TGTGCCAGTACCTCGACCCGGGTCCTTGGTGGGGCCAACGTCCTGACTTTC
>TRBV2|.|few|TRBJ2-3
CASGVRGWADTQYF
TGTGCCAGCGGGGTACGCGGGTGGGCAGATACGCAGTATTTT
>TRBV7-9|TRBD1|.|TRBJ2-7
CASSPTLGQGSYEQYF
TGTGCCAGCAGCCCTACCCTAGGACAGGGCTCTTACGAGCAGTACTTC
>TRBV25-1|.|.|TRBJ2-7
CASSEYGFRQGRSYEQYF
TGTGCCAGCAGTGAATATGGATTTCGCCAGGGCCGCTCCTACGAGCAGTACTTC
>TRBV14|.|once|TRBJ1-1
CASAQQVNTEAFF
TGTGCCAGCGCCCAACAGGTGAACACTGAAGCTTTCTTT
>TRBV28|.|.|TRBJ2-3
CASTRADTQYF
TGTGCCAGTACTAGGGCAGATACGCAGTATTTT
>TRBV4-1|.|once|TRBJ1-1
CASSPSGGRKVSAEAFF
TGCGCCAGCAGTCCTAGTGGGGGCAGGAAGGTTTCGGCTGAAGCTTTCTTT
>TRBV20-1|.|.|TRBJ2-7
CSASVPYEQYF
TGCAGTGCTAGTGTCCCGTACGAGCAGTACTTC
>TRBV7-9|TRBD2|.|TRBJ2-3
CASSLMGGVRDTQYF
TGTGCCAGCAGCTTAATGGGGGGGGTGAGAGATACGCAGTATTTT
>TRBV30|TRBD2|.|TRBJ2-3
CAWSSRAGATDTQYF
TGTGCCTGGAGTTCCCGAGCGGGGGCCACAGATACGCAGTATTTT
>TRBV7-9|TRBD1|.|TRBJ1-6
CASHLGQTSSPLHF
TGTGCCAGCCACTTGGGACAGACGAGTTCACCCCTCCACTTT